This T cell receptor (beta chain) came from a study of patients and donors after allogeneic stem cell transplantation. This clonotype was recorded at least ten times. The CDR3 extends over 16 amino acids. The J segment lost 6 bases and the V segment lost 2 bases, leaving 9 bases of the junction unmatched. TCRdb processed the RT-PCR reads anew with MiXCR; each CDR3 protein has one entry. The data hold roughly 250,000 distinct CDR3 sequences, with 14% observed a single time. The chain has TRBV12-3 or TRBV12-4 and TRBJ2-3; 9 bases fit TRBD1. The sample consisted of blood, either unsorted or a sorted T cell fraction (not recorded which). The source of this sequence is a human donor who was either an allogeneic HSCT recipient or a stem cell or donor lymphocyte infusion donor (not recorded which). It is not recorded whose cells these are; they may come from a transplant donor. CDR3 sequence: CASSLYMGQGADTQYF. The CDR3 region has the DNA TGTGCCAGCAGTTTATATATGGGACAGGGCGCGGATACGCAGTATTTT.